This T cell receptor (beta chain) was recovered during a study of T cell responses to AZD1222 COVID-19 vaccine. Germline V gene sequence: CDR1 SGHAT, CDR2 FQNNGV. V gave up 0 bases and J gave up 1 base, with 13 bases separating them. The CDR3 consists of 16 residues. Data came from immunoSEQ multiplex PCR; TCRdb stores just in-frame clones and leaves some out. The sample consists of about 140,000 clones, approximately 90% of them appearing once. Study results and limitations: Spike-specific TCRs gained breadth and depth after people received two AZD1222 doses.

Turning to this clone: Antigen unknown.

The sample here was peripheral blood, taken on day 0 of AZD1222 vaccination. V and J are TRBV11-2 and TRBJ2-7, with no clear D. The receptor was isolated from an adult in good health. The CDR3 loop is CASSLDRLGISYEQYF. The CDR3 nucleotides are TGTGCCAGCAGCTTAGATCGGTTAGGGATTTCCTACGAGCAGTACTTC.